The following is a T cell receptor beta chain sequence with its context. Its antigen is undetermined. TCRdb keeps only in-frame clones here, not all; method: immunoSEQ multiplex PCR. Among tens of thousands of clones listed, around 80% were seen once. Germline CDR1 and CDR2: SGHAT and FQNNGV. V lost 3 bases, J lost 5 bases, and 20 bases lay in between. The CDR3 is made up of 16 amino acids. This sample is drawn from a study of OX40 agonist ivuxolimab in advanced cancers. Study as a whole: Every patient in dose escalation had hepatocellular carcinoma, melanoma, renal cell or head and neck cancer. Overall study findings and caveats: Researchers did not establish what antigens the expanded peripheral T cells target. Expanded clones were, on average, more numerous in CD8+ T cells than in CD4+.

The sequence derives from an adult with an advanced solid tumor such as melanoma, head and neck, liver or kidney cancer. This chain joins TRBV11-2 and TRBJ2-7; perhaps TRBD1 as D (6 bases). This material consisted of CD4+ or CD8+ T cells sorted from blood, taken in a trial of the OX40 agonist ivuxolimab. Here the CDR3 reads CASSLWADSRGDEQYF. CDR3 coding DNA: TGTGCCAGCAGCTTGTGGGCGGACAGCCGAGGGGACGAGCAGTACTTC.